The 15 T cell receptor beta chains in this list originate from one sample, sequenced in a study of blood T cell repertoires in COVID-19. Repertoires were generated with immunoSEQ multiplex PCR, while TCRdb's copy carries only in-frame clones and drops some. The data show more than 100,000 clones, 71% seen once. The sequenced material came from peripheral blood. These receptors were taken from a human donor with acute or convalescent COVID-19. The donor label of this sample is uncertain.

The genes are TRBV5-1 and TRBJ1-2; 9 nucleotides align to TRBD1. The V segment lost 4 bases and the J segment 0 bases; nucleotides outside the gene matches: 7. Germline V CDR1 and CDR2: SGHRS, YFSETQ. The CDR3 spans 16 residues. DNA for the CDR3: TGCGCCAGCAGCGCGACAGGGGGGCCCGCTAACTATGGCTACACCTTC. Translation: CASSATGGPANYGYTF.

In its sample, this clone was seen once. V gene TRBV14 combines with J gene TRBJ2-2; 7 positions agree with TRBD1. Unmatched junction bases numbered 23, after V lost 4 bases and J lost 0 bases. The CDR3 has 22 residues. Germline loops: CDR1 SGHDN, CDR2 FVKESK. The DNA for the CDR3 is TGTGCCAGCAGCCGCGTTAACCCCGAACAAGGGGGCGGATTCGCGAACACCGGGGAGCTGTTTTTT. The encoded protein is CASSRVNPEQGGGFANTGELFF.

The sample holds a few counts of this clone. V usage is TRBV19 and J usage is TRBJ2-4, with D tentatively TRBD2 (6 bases). CDR3 size: 15 residues. V dropped 7 bases and J dropped 6 bases, with 19 bases sitting between them. Germline V lookup: CDR1 LNHDA, CDR2 SQIVND (reference sequence). The CDR3 coding sequence is TGTGCCAGTACCCTAGCGTTGGGGGTACGAAACATTCAGTACTTC. Residues: CASTLALGVRNIQYF.

This clone came up a few times. This CDR3 is CASRTREYFGTGELFF. CDR3 sequence (DNA): TGTGCCAGTAGAACGAGGGAGTATTTTGGCACCGGGGAGCTGTTTTTT. The J gene is TRBJ2-2, the V gene TRBV19; weak D call: TRBD2 (5 bases). Germline V CDR1 and CDR2: LNHDA, SQIVND (reference sequence). V was pared by 6 bases and J by 4 bases, with 18 bases between. The CDR3 has 16 residues. The whole variable domain, remainder taken from reference TRBV19 and TRBJ2-2, is DGGITQSPKYLFRKEGQNVTLSCEQNLNHDAMYWYRQDPGQGLRLIYYSQIVNDFQKGDIAEGYSVSREKKESFPLTVTSAQKNPTAFYLCASRTREYFGTGELFFGEGSRLTVL.

The chain links TRBV6-1 to TRBJ1-3, with D hard to call. The germline V gene encodes CDR1 MNHNS and CDR2 SASEGT. This CDR3 is 15 amino acids long. V lost 3 bases, J lost 0 bases, and 9 bases lay in between. The DNA for the CDR3 is TGTGCCAGCAGTGACCACTCCAACTCTGGAAACACCATATATTTT. It is translated as CASSDHSNSGNTIYF.

For the CDR3, the DNA is TGTGCCAGCAGCGAAAGACAAATTTCCTCCTATAATTCACCCCTCCACTTT. Its translation: CASSERQISSYNSPLHF. The chain joins TRBV2 to TRBJ1-6, with D uncertain. The germline gives CDR1 SNHLY, CDR2 FYNNEI. The CDR3 has 17 residues. Trimming pared 6 bases from V and 0 bases from J, leaving 15 bases between.

This clone counts as medium-sized. J is TRBJ2-3 and V is TRBV6-1; TRBD2 might be the D (6 bases). CDR1 is MNHNS, CDR2 SASEGT, per germline. V was cut by 3 bases and J by 4 bases, with 14 bases left in between. The CDR3 has 15 residues. The CDR3 DNA is TGTGCCAGCAGTGAGGTGGGCGGAGGGGCAGATACGCAGTATTTT. As protein: CASSEVGGGADTQYF.

J is TRBJ1-2 and V is TRBV5-1; a weak D match, TRBD1 (5 bases). There are 15 residues in the CDR3. The V and J ends lost 0 bases and 6 bases respectively, with 15 bases between them. The germline V gene encodes CDR1 SGHRS and CDR2 YFSETQ. Here the CDR3 DNA reads TGCGCCAGCAGCTTGGTTGGTGGAAGCAGGGATGGCTACACCTTC. Its translation is CASSLVGGSRDGYTF.

This clone appeared a few times. The junction differs from germline at one of its ends, possibly a read error. This chain uses TRBV2 with TRBJ2-2; possibly TRBD2 for D (5 bases). From germline, CDR1 is SNHLY and CDR2 FYNNEI. The CDR3 length is 14 residues. The CDR3 DNA follows: TGTGCCAGCGGTGACCTCGGGGTTAACGGGGAGCTGTTTTTT. Protein: CASGDLGVNGELFF.

The rearrangement links TRBV18 to TRBJ2-5, with D possibly matching TRBD1 (5 bases). The CDR3 is 16 amino acids. Trimming stripped 1 base from V and 5 bases from J, with 17 bases between. Germline V CDR1 and CDR2: KGHSH, LQKENI. The CDR3 here is CASSPQHPGPMETQYF. DNA for the CDR3: TGTGCCAGCTCACCACAGCATCCAGGGCCCATGGAGACCCAGTACTTC. The full variable domain, completed using reference TRBV18 and TRBJ2-5, is NAGVMQNPRHLVRRRGQEARLRCSPMKGHSHVYWYRQLPEEGLKFMVYLQKENIIDESGMPKERFSAEFPKEGPSILRIQQVVRGDSAAYFCASSPQHPGPMETQYFGPGTRLLVL.

The J gene is TRBJ1-5, the V gene TRBV20-1; maybe TRBD1 (6 bases). Germline V lookup: CDR1 DFQATT, CDR2 SNEGSKA (reference sequence). The CDR3 consists of 16 residues. Trimming left V 3 bases short and J 4 bases short, with 19 bases between. The CDR3 region is CSASRVGAGNNQPQHF. The CDR3 DNA is TGCAGTGCTAGTCGGGTGGGGGCAGGGAATAATCAGCCCCAGCATTTT.

The genes are TRBV7-9 and TRBJ2-7; the D gene is possibly TRBD2 (7 bases). This CDR3 spans 17 amino acids. Trimming stripped 5 bases from V and 1 base from J, with 21 bases between. Germline CDR1 is SEHNR and CDR2 is FQNEAQ (reference sequence). As DNA, the CDR3 is TGTGCCAGCAGCCGTTCCGGGGGGCTCTCGGGGTCCTACGAGCAGTACTTC. The encoded protein is CASSRSGGLSGSYEQYF. Full variable domain (rest looked up from reference TRBV7-9 and TRBJ2-7): DTGVSQNPRHKITKRGQNVTFRCDPISEHNRLYWYRQTLGQGPEFLTYFQNEAQLEKSRLLSDRFSAERPKGSFSTLEIQRTEQGDSAMYLCASSRSGGLSGSYEQYFGPGTRLTVT.

The rearrangement joins TRBV29-1 to TRBJ2-5; a possible D gene is TRBD2 (5 bases). Looked up from germline, CDR1 is SQVTM and CDR2 is ANQGSEA. V lost 4 bases to trimming and J lost 1 base, with 10 bases between them. The CDR3 is made up of 13 amino acids. As DNA, the CDR3 is TGCAGCGTTGCTCGGGGTTTCCAAGAGACCCAGTACTTC. Translated, it gives CSVARGFQETQYF.

This clone was counted only a few times. The V and J genes are TRBV9 and TRBJ2-5; D might be TRBD2 (5 bases). The CDR3 is 14 amino acids. Trimming left V 4 bases short and J 2 bases short, with 12 bases between. Per germline, CDR1 SGDLS and CDR2 YYNGEE. CDR3 nucleotides: TGTGCCAGCAGCCCCGCCGGACTGCAAGAGACCCAGTACTTC. Residues: CASSPAGLQETQYF. The complete variable domain, with remaining parts taken from reference TRBV9 and TRBJ2-5, reads DSGVTQTPKHLITATGQRVTLRCSPRSGDLSVYWYQQSLDQGLQFLIQYYNGEERAKGNILERFSAQQFPDLHSELNLSSLELGDSALYFCASSPAGLQETQYFGPGTRLLVL.

The V and J genes are TRBV19 and TRBJ1-2; possibly TRBD1 for D (5 bases). Germline lookup yields CDR1 LNHDA and CDR2 SQIVND (reference sequence). V was pared by 5 bases and J by 4 bases, with 20 bases between. The CDR3 extends over 16 amino acids. The CDR3 DNA is TGTGCCAGTAGTCCCGCGGCGGGGACGCGGTTCTATGGCTACACCTTC. Encoded protein: CASSPAAGTRFYGYTF.